A selection of T cell receptor beta chains follows, all from one sample in a study of T cells in Graves' hyperthyroidism and ophthalmopathy. MiXCR, applied by TCRdb to the multiplex PCR reads, yields one record per CDR3 protein. Of about 560,000 distinct CDR3 sequences detected, 16% appear once; the ten largest clones hold about 20%. The sequencing input was blood. The receptors were sampled from a woman younger than 35 with Graves' hyperthyroidism. The CDR3 runs from the conserved cysteine through the conserved F or W. A D gene is named only where the DNA matches it firmly. Only some rows state a clone size, as once, few, many or a class for expanded clones.

>TRBJ1-4|TRBV4-2|NA|few
TGTGCCAGCAGCGGAAGGGCGGGGGCGGCTAATGAAAAACTGTTTTTT
CASSGRAGAANEKLFF
>TRBJ1-2|TRBV28|NA|few
TGTGCCAGCAGTTTATCAATGGGCCTCTATGGCTACACCTTC
CASSLSMGLYGYTF
>TRBJ1-1|TRBV20-1|NA|NA
TGCAGTGCTAGACAGACGGTGAACACTGAAGCTTTCTTT
CSARQTVNTEAFF
>TRBJ1-5|TRBV12-3/TRBV12-4|NA|many
TGTGCCAGCAGTTTAGCGGGGCAGGGACTTAGCAATCAGCCCCAGCATTTT
CASSLAGQGLSNQPQHF
>TRBJ2-1|TRBV5-1|TRBD2|many
TGCGCCAGCAGCCACGGGACTAGCGGGAGGGATGAGCAGTTCTTC
CASSHGTSGRDEQFF
>TRBJ2-1|TRBV20-1|NA|many
TGCAGTGCTAGGAACGGGAGAGCTCACTACAATGAGCAGTTCTTC
CSARNGRAHYNEQFF
>TRBJ2-4|TRBV6-2/TRBV6-3|TRBD2|NA
TGTGCCAGCGAGGGGACTAGCGGGGGGAAAAACATTCAGTACTTC
CASEGTSGGKNIQYF
>TRBJ1-3|TRBV5-1|TRBD1|NA
TGCGCCAGCAGCCCGGGACAGGGCACCTCTGGAAACACCATATATTTT
CASSPGQGTSGNTIYF
>TRBJ1-1|TRBV28|NA|few
TGTGCCAGCAGCCCCGGGAACCTCGGTGAAGCTTTCTTT
CASSPGNLGEAFF
>TRBJ2-1|TRBV12-3/TRBV12-4|TRBD2|many
TGTGCCAGCAGTCAGGGACTAGCGGCTTACAATGAGCAGTTCTTC
CASSQGLAAYNEQFF
>TRBJ2-3|TRBV24-1|TRBD2|many
TGTGCCACCAGTGCCGGGGGGAGAAAGGCTTCAGATACGCAGTATTTT
CATSAGGRKASDTQYF
>TRBJ1-2|TRBV6-1|NA|NA
TGTGCCAGCCGATCGCCTGTCGATGGCTACACCTTC
CASRSPVDGYTF
>TRBJ1-1|TRBV2|NA|few
TGTGCCAGCAGCCGGTCCAGGGGGAACACTGAAGCTTTCTTT
CASSRSRGNTEAFF
>TRBJ2-3|TRBV12-3/TRBV12-4|TRBD1|many
TGTGCCAGCAGTTTAGGTTGGGACAGTCAGGCTCCAGCAGATACGCAGTATTTT
CASSLGWDSQAPADTQYF
>TRBJ1-5|TRBV19|TRBD1|NA
TGTGCCAGTAGTATATTAGAGGGGGCCGGCAATCAGCCCCAGCATTTT
CASSILEGAGNQPQHF
>TRBJ1-4|TRBV2|NA|NA
TGTGCCAGCAGAGTTAGACGAAATGAAAAACTGTTTTTT
CASRVRRNEKLFF
>TRBJ2-3|TRBV11-1|NA|few
TGTGCCAGCAGCGCACCACGGGGGGCGGCTCCCCCTAGCACAGATACGCAGTATTTT
CASSAPRGAAPPSTDTQYF
>TRBJ1-5|TRBV29-1|TRBD1|NA
TGCAGCCCGGAAGGACAGGGGCGCGATCAGCCCCAGCATTTT
CSPEGQGRDQPQHF
>TRBJ2-5|TRBV20-1|TRBD2|few
TGCAGTGCTTACTCCATGATAGCGGGAGAGGAGACCCAGTACTTC
CSAYSMIAGEETQYF
>TRBJ2-7|TRBV7-2|NA|many
TGTGCCAGCAGCTTAATAGGGCCCTCCTACGAGCAGTACTTC
CASSLIGPSYEQYF
>TRBJ2-7|TRBV5-1|NA|many
TGCGCCAGCAGCTTGGTCGGCGACTACGCCTACGAGCAGTACTTC
CASSLVGDYAYEQYF
>TRBJ1-2|TRBV27|NA|many
TGTGCCAGCAGTTCCGCCGGGACTCTAATCGCTGGCTACACCTTC
CASSSAGTLIAGYTF
>TRBJ2-5|TRBV30|TRBD2|NA
TGTGCCTGGAGTCGGGGGACTAGCGGTCAAGAGACCCAGTACTTC
CAWSRGTSGQETQYF
>TRBJ2-3|TRBV18|NA|few
TGTGCCAGCTCACCCCTTGCTGGGCCCGCCGTAATTTCAGATACGCAGTATTTT
CASSPLAGPAVISDTQYF
>TRBJ2-1|TRBV10-2|NA|NA
TGCGCCAGCAGCGGCCACGCAATCGGTGAGCAGTTCTTC
CASSGHAIGEQFF
>TRBJ2-5|TRBV29-1|TRBD1|NA
TGCAGCGTTGGACAGGGGGCAGAGACCCAGTACTTC
CSVGQGAETQYF
>TRBJ2-3|TRBV6-2/TRBV6-3|TRBD1|NA
TGTGCCAGCAGTAAATATACAGGGGGCGCGTTTACTGATACGCAGTATTTT
CASSKYTGGAFTDTQYF
>TRBJ2-1|TRBV7-9|NA|NA
TGTGCCAGCAGCTTTTCACGCAATGAGCAGTTCTTC
CASSFSRNEQFF
>TRBJ1-5|TRBV28|NA|few
TGTGCCAGCACCTGGGGGCATCAGCCCCAGCATTTT
CASTWGHQPQHF
>TRBJ2-1|TRBV9|TRBD2|NA
TGTGCCAGCAGCGTAGCTGGGGCGGGAGTAGTCTACAATGAGCAGTTCTTC
CASSVAGAGVVYNEQFF
>TRBJ2-7|TRBV12-3/TRBV12-4|TRBD1|many
TGTGCCAGCAGTTTAGTTGGAGGACAGGGGGAGCAGTACTTC
CASSLVGGQGEQYF
>TRBJ1-2|TRBV28|NA|many
TGTGCCAGCACTATGGGGCGAGGCTATGGCTACACCTTC
CASTMGRGYGYTF
>TRBJ2-7|TRBV7-8|NA|many
TGTGCCAGCAGCTCTCGGACAGATGCCTACGAGCAGTACTTC
CASSSRTDAYEQYF
>TRBJ2-2|TRBV18|NA|many
TGTGCCAGCTCACCCAAGGCCGGGACCTACACCGGGGAGCTGTTTTTT
CASSPKAGTYTGELFF
>TRBJ2-3|TRBV11-2|TRBD1|NA
TGTGCCAGCAGCAACAGGGGGCGGGATACGCAGTATTTT
CASSNRGRDTQYF
>TRBJ1-2|TRBV3-1|TRBD1|many
TGTGCCAGCAGCTATCGACAGGGGCGGGGGGTCGCTAACGGCTACACCTTC
CASSYRQGRGVANGYTF
>TRBJ2-1|TRBV30|TRBD1|many
TGTGCCTGGAGTGCCGGACAGGGCTACAATGAGCAGTTCTTC
CAWSAGQGYNEQFF